The 13 T cell receptor beta chains below were found in one sample sequenced in a study of cytomegalovirus exposure and HLA in healthy donors. Vbeta (60) and Jbeta (13) primers were used in the PCR. Data came from immunoSEQ multiplex PCR; TCRdb stores just in-frame clones and leaves some out. In the table there are some 220,000 clones, roughly 81% of which are singletons. Sequenced input: PBMCs. Receptor source: a girl aged 2 to 9 in good health and CMV-seronegative.

The rearrangement links TRBV5-8 to TRBJ2-7; weak D call: TRBD1 (7 bases). CDR3 size: 11 residues. Germline-derived CDR1 and CDR2 are SGHTS and YDEGEE. As DNA, the CDR3 is TGTGCCAGCAGCTCCGCGGGACAGCTTTTTGTC. Amino acids: CASSSAGQLFV.

This chain connects TRBV10-3 to TRBJ2-5; D not resolved. The CDR3 loop spans 14 amino acids. V was cut by 0 bases and J by 0 bases, with 5 bases left in between. Per the germline V gene, CDR1 is ENHRY and CDR2 is SYGVKD. The CDR3 nucleotides read TGTGCCATCAGTGAGTCGGGCGACCAAGAGACCCAGTACTTC. This codes for CAISESGDQETQYF.

The CDR3 protein is CASGRDRHSLGTDTQYF. The CDR3 DNA reads as TGTGCCAGCGGACGGGACAGGCACTCTCTCGGAACAGATACGCAGTATTTT. The gene calls are TRBV2 and TRBJ2-3, with 8 bases lining up with TRBD1. Per the germline V gene, CDR1 is SNHLY and CDR2 is FYNNEI. V trimming: 8 bases; J trimming: 3 bases; junction bases outside the gene matches: 16. The CDR3 runs to 17 residues.

V usage is TRBV13 and J usage is TRBJ1-2; 8 bases agree with TRBD1. The germline gives CDR1 PRHDT, CDR2 FYEKMQ (reference sequence). Trimming at V came to 5 bases and at J to 8 bases, leaving 10 bases not matched to a gene. The CDR3 extends over 14 amino acids. CDR3 protein: CASSLGQGVRGYTF. CDR3 nucleotide sequence: TGTGCCAGCAGCCTCGGACAGGGAGTGCGAGGCTACACCTTC.

V is TRBV11-3 and J is TRBJ2-2; maybe TRBD1 (6 bases). CDR3 size: 16 residues. V lost 3 bases, J lost 1 base, and 12 bases lay in between. Germline V gene lookup returns CDR1 SGHNT and CDR2 YENEEA. This CDR3 reads CASSFKTGRNTGELFF. The CDR3 DNA reads as TGTGCCAGCAGCTTCAAGACAGGAAGGAACACCGGGGAGCTGTTTTTT.

V and J are TRBV5-5 and TRBJ2-6; a weak D match, TRBD1 (5 bases). Trimming removed 0 bases from V and 2 bases from J, with 6 bases in between. This CDR3 comprises 15 residues. Germline V gene sequence: CDR1 SGHKS, CDR2 YYEKEE (reference sequence). CDR3 DNA: TGTGCCAGCAGCTTGGTAGGGGCTGGGGCCAACGTCCTGACTTTC. Protein product: CASSLVGAGANVLTF.

The chain recombines TRBV11-2 with TRBJ1-1, with D uncertain. The CDR3 runs to 15 residues. Germline values: CDR1 SGHAT, CDR2 FQNNGV. Trimming left V 3 bases short and J 0 bases short, with 11 bases between. The CDR3 region has the DNA TGTGCCAGCAGCTTGCCCGGGGAGGTGAACACTGAAGCTTTCTTT. Its translation: CASSLPGEVNTEAFF. The full variable domain, with the rest looked up from reference TRBV11-2 and TRBJ1-1, is EAGVAQSPRYKIIEKRQSVAFWCNPISGHATLYWYQQILGQGPKLLIQFQNNGVVDDSQLPKDRFSAERLKGVDSTLKIQPAKLEDSAVYLCASSLPGEVNTEAFFGQGTRLTVV.

This clone was detected once. J is TRBJ2-7 and V is TRBV5-1, with TRBD2 as a possible D gene (5 bases). Germline V lookup: CDR1 SGHRS, CDR2 YFSETQ. The CDR3 totals 15 residues. The V and J ends lost 3 bases and 0 bases respectively, with 13 bases between them. CDR3 in DNA: TGCGCCAGCAGCTCAAATAGCGCGAACTCCTACGAGCAGTACTTC. It specifies CASSSNSANSYEQYF.

The chain links TRBV6-5 to TRBJ1-5, with 7 bases matching TRBD1. CDR3 length: 14 residues. Germline V gene lookup returns CDR1 MNHEY and CDR2 SVGAGI. The V segment lost 5 bases and the J segment 7 bases; nucleotides outside the gene matches: 8. This CDR3 reads CASSRRGSEQPQHF. CDR3 bases: TGTGCCAGCAGTCGCAGGGGGTCGGAACAGCCCCAGCATTTT.

The J gene is TRBJ1-3, the V gene TRBV7-9; perhaps TRBD1 as D (5 bases). Trimming cost V 1 base and J 4 bases, with 11 bases left between them. CDR1 and CDR2 from the germline V gene are SEHNR and FQNEAQ (reference sequence). The CDR3 contains 15 residues. CDR3 coding DNA: TGTGCCAGCAGCTTAGAGGGGCGTAGAGGAAACACCATATATTTT. Amino acids: CASSLEGRRGNTIYF.

CDR3 protein: CASRGSGSGNTIYF. The CDR3 region has the DNA TGTGCCAGTCGGGGGAGCGGCTCTGGAAACACCATATATTTT. This chain joins TRBV28 and TRBJ1-3; D may be TRBD1 (5 bases). The CDR3 has 14 residues. The germline V gene has CDR1 MDHEN and CDR2 SYDVKM. Trimming cost V 9 bases and J 0 bases, with 12 bases left between them. Full variable domain (outside the CDR3, taken from reference TRBV28 and TRBJ1-3): DVKVTQSSRYLVKRTGEKVFLECVQDMDHENMFWYRQDPGLGLRLIYFSYDVKMKEKGDIPEGYSVSREKKERFSLILESASTNQTSMYLCASRGSGSGNTIYFGEGSWLTVV.

V is TRBV12-5 and J is TRBJ2-1; D possibly corresponds to TRBD1 (5 bases). Germline V lookup: CDR1 LGHNT, CDR2 FRNRAP. The CDR3 contains 17 residues. V was cut by 2 bases and J by 0 bases, with 14 bases left in between. DNA for the CDR3: TGTGCTAGTGGTTTGTGGCTAGGGGCAAGCTCCTACAATGAGCAGTTCTTC. It is translated as CASGLWLGASSYNEQFF.

The gene calls are TRBV4-2 and TRBJ2-3, with 7 bases fitting TRBD1. The length of the CDR3 is 16 residues. The V gene's germline CDR1 is LGHNA and CDR2 YNFKEQ. The ends lost 0 bases at V and 3 bases at J; junction bases unmatched: 6. CDR3 DNA sequence: TGTGCCAGCAGCCAAGATCTTGAGACAGGGACAGATACGCAGTATTTT. It translates to CASSQDLETGTDTQYF.